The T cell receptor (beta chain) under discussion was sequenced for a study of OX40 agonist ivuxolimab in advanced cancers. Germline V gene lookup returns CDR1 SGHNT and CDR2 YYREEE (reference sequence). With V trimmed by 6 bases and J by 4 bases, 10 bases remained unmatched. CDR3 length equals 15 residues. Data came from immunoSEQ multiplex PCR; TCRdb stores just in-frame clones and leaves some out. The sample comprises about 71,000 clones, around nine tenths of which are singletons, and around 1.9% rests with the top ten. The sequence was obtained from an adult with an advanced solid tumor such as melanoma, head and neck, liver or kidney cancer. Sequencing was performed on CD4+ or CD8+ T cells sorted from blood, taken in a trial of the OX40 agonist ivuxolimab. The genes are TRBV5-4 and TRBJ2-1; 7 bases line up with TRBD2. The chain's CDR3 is CASTRRAGTYNEQFF. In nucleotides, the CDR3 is TGTGCCAGCACGAGGCGAGCGGGGACTTACAATGAGCAGTTCTTC.